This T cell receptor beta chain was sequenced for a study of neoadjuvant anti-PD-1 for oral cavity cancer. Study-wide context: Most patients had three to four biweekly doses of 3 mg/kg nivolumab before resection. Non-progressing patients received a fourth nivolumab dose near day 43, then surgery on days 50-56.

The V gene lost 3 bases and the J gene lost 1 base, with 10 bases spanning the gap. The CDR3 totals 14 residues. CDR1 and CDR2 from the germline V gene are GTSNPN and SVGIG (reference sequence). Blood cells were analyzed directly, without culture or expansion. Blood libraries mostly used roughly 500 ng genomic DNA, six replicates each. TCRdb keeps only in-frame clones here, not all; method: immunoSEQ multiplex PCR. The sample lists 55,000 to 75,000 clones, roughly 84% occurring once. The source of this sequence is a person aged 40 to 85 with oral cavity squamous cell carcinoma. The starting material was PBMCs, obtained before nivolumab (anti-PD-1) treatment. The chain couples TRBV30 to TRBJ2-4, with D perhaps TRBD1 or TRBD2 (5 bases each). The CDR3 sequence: CAWRPEGAKNIQYF. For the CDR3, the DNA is TGTGCCTGGAGGCCCGAGGGGGCCAAAAACATTCAGTACTTC.